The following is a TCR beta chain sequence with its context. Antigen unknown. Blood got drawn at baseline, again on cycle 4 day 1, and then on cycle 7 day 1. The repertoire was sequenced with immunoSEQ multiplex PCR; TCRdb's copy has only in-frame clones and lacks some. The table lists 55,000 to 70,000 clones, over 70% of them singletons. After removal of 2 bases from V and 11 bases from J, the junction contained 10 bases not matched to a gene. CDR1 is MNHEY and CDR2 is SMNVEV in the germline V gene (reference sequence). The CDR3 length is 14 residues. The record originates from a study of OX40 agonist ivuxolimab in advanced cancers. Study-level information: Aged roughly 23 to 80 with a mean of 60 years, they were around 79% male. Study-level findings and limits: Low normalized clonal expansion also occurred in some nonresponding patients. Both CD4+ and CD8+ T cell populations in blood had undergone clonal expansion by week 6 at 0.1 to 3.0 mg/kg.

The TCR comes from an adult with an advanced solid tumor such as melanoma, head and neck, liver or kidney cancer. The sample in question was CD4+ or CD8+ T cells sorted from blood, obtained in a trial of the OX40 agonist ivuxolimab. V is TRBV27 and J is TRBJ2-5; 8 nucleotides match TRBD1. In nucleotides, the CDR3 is TGTGCCAGCAGTTTAGCCAGGGGGCAGGGAGAGCAGTACTTC. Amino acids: CASSLARGQGEQYF.